The 23 T cell receptor beta chains in this list originate from one sample, sequenced in a study of CD8+ T cells in alopecia areata listed by TCRdb under 2018. The sample's time point label, in plain terms: baseline before oral tofacitinib. Preparation of the library involved the immunoSEQ multiplex PCR assay. RNA was extracted from all samples and reverse transcribed into cDNA as template for TCR sequencing. TCRdb's version of the immuneACCESS table is confined to in-frame rearrangements and falls short of the full clone set. An unresolved V gene accounts for under half of the shortfall where checked; the remainder is of unknown origin. The sample yields more than 110,000 clones; 58% were counted once. 5% to 7% of the sample goes to the ten largest clones. Here the sequenced sample was CD4+ T cells sorted from blood, taken at week 0. The receptor set was obtained from a human donor with alopecia areata.

This chain links TRBV6-1 with TRBJ2-3; D not resolved. V gave up 0 bases and J gave up 0 bases, with 1 base separating them. The CDR3 sequence is 13 residues long. Germline V lookup: CDR1 MNHNS, CDR2 SASEGT. The CDR3 DNA sequence: TGTGCCAGCAGTGAAGCTAGCACAGATACGCAGTATTTT. Translating gives CASSEASTDTQYF.

CDR3 in DNA: TGTGCCAGCAGCCCCCGGGACAGGTTTTTCTCTGGGGCCAACGTCCTGACTTTC. It specifies CASSPRDRFFSGANVLTF. V is TRBV9 and J is TRBJ2-6; TRBD1 agrees at 8 bases. CDR1 SGDLS and CDR2 YYNGEE come from the germline V gene. The junction had 9 bases not matched to a gene; V was cut back by 4 bases and J by 0 bases. The CDR3 loop spans 18 amino acids.

This clone was seen more than once but under ten times. V gene TRBV29-1 combines with J gene TRBJ2-4; possibly TRBD2 for D (5 bases). The CDR3 runs 11 residues. Germline V CDR1 and CDR2: SQVTM, ANQGSEA. The CDR3 DNA follows: TGCAGTGGAGGAGCCAAAAACATTCAGTACTTC. Translation: CSGGAKNIQYF.

The table lists this clone with a few counts. The rearrangement links TRBV9 to TRBJ1-4; a possible D gene is TRBD1 (5 bases). Germline CDR1 reads SGDLS; CDR2 reads YYNGEE. The CDR3 has 15 amino acids. V was cut by 1 base and J by 8 bases, with 15 bases left in between. CDR3 in amino acids: CASSVWGGDGEKLFF. DNA for the CDR3: TGTGCCAGCAGCGTATGGGGTGGGGACGGGGAAAAACTGTTTTTT.

The chain has TRBV11-2 and TRBJ2-7; 11 positions agree with TRBD2. The CDR3 sequence is 16 residues long. CDR1 is SGHAT, CDR2 FQNNGV, per germline. V lost 1 base and J lost 2; bases outside the gene matches: 4. The CDR3 spells CASSLVSSGGPYEQYF. CDR3 DNA sequence: TGTGCCAGCAGCTTAGTTTCTAGCGGGGGGCCCTACGAGCAGTACTTC.

V gene TRBV29-1 combines with J gene TRBJ2-3, with 9 bases identical to TRBD1. The germline CDR1 and CDR2 sequences are SQVTM and ANQGSEA. The CDR3 totals 14 residues. Losses at the gene ends were 7 bases for V and 1 base for J; bases not matched to a gene: 6. The CDR3 DNA is TGCAGCGCTAGTCGGGACAGGGGCACAGATACGCAGTATTTT. Translation gives CSASRDRGTDTQYF.

The J gene is TRBJ2-5, the V gene TRBV5-6, with 14 bases identical to TRBD2. The V and J ends lost 1 base and 2 bases, in that order; junction bases with no gene match: 1. This CDR3 is built from 16 residues. The germline V gene encodes CDR1 SGHDT and CDR2 YYEEEE. Here the CDR3 DNA reads TGTGCCAGCAGCTTGCGACTAGCGGGGGGGCAAGAGACCCAGTACTTC. Translation: CASSLRLAGGQETQYF.

This clone is a singleton in its sample. This rearrangement joins TRBV27 to TRBJ1-5; unclear D gene. Germline V gives CDR1 MNHEY, CDR2 SMNVEV (reference sequence). The V end was cut by 6 bases, the J end by 7 bases, with 16 bases between. The CDR3 is made up of 14 amino acids. The CDR3 here is CASRSGQSRQPQHF. The CDR3 coding sequence is TGTGCCAGCAGGTCCGGCCAGAGCCGGCAGCCCCAGCATTTT.

The chain uses TRBV11-2 and TRBJ2-1; D is perhaps TRBD2 (6 bases). This CDR3 has 14 amino acids. Germline V gene sequence: CDR1 SGHAT, CDR2 FQNNGV. Trimming removed 4 bases at V and 10 bases at J, with 17 bases between. Written as DNA, the CDR3 is TGTGCCAGCAGCTCCGGGACTGGTTCCGAAGAGCAGTTCTTC. It yields the protein CASSSGTGSEEQFF.

The genes are TRBV7-9 and TRBJ2-1, with TRBD2 matching 9 bases. This CDR3 spans 15 amino acids. Per the germline V gene, CDR1 is SEHNR and CDR2 is FQNEAQ (reference sequence). After removal of 7 bases from V and 6 bases from J, the junction contained 10 bases not matched to a gene. The CDR3, as DNA: TGTGCCAGCAACAGTGGGCTAGCGGGGCTCAATGAGCAGTTCTTC. It codes for CASNSGLAGLNEQFF.

The chain employs TRBV5-6 and TRBJ1-4, with 7 bases matching TRBD1. In germline, CDR1 is SGHDT, CDR2 YYEEEE. This CDR3 comprises 13 residues. The V segment lost 1 base and the J segment 8 bases; nucleotides outside the gene matches: 2. As DNA, the CDR3 is TGTGCCAGCAGCTTGTTGACAGGGGAAAAACTGTTTTTT. Protein product: CASSLLTGEKLFF.

This clone occurred a few times. The chain carries TRBV4-3 and TRBJ1-2; D is undetermined. Germline CDR1 is LGHNA and CDR2 is YSLEER. The V gene lost 0 bases and the J gene lost 8 bases, with 13 bases spanning the gap. The CDR3 sequence is 14 residues long. The CDR3 here is CASSQERRLLGYTF. Here the CDR3 DNA reads TGCGCCAGCAGCCAAGAGAGAAGGCTACTGGGCTACACCTTC.

The rearrangement uses TRBV9 and TRBJ2-1; D is possibly TRBD1 (7 bases). Germline V gives CDR1 SGDLS, CDR2 YYNGEE. The V gene lost 4 bases and the J gene lost 0 bases, with 11 bases spanning the gap. The length of the CDR3 is 15 residues. CDR3 in DNA: TGTGCCAGCAGCATCCAGGGGGGCTCCTACAATGAGCAGTTCTTC. Residues: CASSIQGGSYNEQFF.

The rearrangement links TRBV29-1 to TRBJ1-2; D unclear. Trimming took 6 bases from V and 8 from J, leaving 10 bases between them. From germline, CDR1 is SQVTM and CDR2 ANQGSEA. The CDR3 is 10 residues long. CDR3 sequence (DNA): TGCAGCGTCGCCCCAGAGGGCTACACCTTC. It specifies CSVAPEGYTF.

The DNA of the CDR3 is TGTGCCAGCAGTCCCGAGGACAGGGGACCCTTGCGGAAACTGTTTTTT. Translating it yields CASSPEDRGPLRKLFF. The chain has TRBV27 and TRBJ1-4, with 9 nucleotides matching TRBD1. Germline V lookup: CDR1 MNHEY, CDR2 SMNVEV (reference sequence). The junction had 15 bases not matched to a gene; V was cut back by 5 bases and J by 11 bases. The CDR3 has 16 residues. The full variable domain, with the rest looked up from reference TRBV27 and TRBJ1-4, is EAQVTQNPRYLITVTGKKLTVTCSQNMNHEYMSWYRQDPGLGLRQIYYSMNVEVTDKGDVPEGYKVSRKEKRNFPLILESPSPNQTSLYFCASSPEDRGPLRKLFFGSGTQLSVL.

The V and J genes are TRBV9 and TRBJ2-1; D gene uncertain. Germline values: CDR1 SGDLS, CDR2 YYNGEE. The V end was cut by 1 base, the J end by 2 bases, with 13 bases between. CDR3 length: 16 residues. In nucleotides, the CDR3 is TGTGCCAGCAGCGTATATTGGGGAAGCACCTACAATGAGCAGTTCTTC. This codes for CASSVYWGSTYNEQFF.

A remark on this clone: The sample holds other DNA sequences that translate to the same CDR3. The genes are TRBV7-9 and TRBJ2-1; D is unresolved. Germline V CDR1 and CDR2: SEHNR, FQNEAQ (reference sequence). Trimming took 1 base from V and 7 from J, leaving 5 bases between them. This CDR3 has 12 residues. CDR3 in amino acids: CASSLVGNEQFF. The CDR3 DNA follows: TGTGCCAGCAGCTTAGTGGGGAATGAGCAGTTCTTC.

Remarks on this clone: The junction shows a germline mismatch at one end, possibly a read error. This sequence joins TRBV5-6 and TRBJ1-2; D gene unclear. The CDR3 spans 12 residues. Germline CDR1 and CDR2: SGHDT and YYEEEE. CDR3 bases: TGTGCCGGCAGCTCAAACCTCTATGGCTACACCTTC. Protein sequence: CAGSSNLYGYTF.

Only a few counts were recorded for this clone. At one boundary the junction diverges from the germline segment, which might be a read error. The chain combines TRBV7-7 with TRBJ2-1; 9 bases are shared with TRBD1. In germline, CDR1 is SSHAT, CDR2 FNYEAQ (reference sequence). This CDR3 is 15 amino acids long. The CDR3 sequence: CASSQDRGTYNEQFF. The DNA for the CDR3 is TGTGCTAGCAGCCAGGACAGGGGAACCTACAATGAGCAGTTCTTC.

The chain combines TRBV6-5 with TRBJ1-6; no clear D gene. This CDR3 region has 16 residues. Trimming stripped 2 bases from V and 7 bases from J, with 15 bases between. Germline V gene sequence: CDR1 MNHEY, CDR2 SVGAGI. In DNA form, the CDR3 reads TGTGCCAGCAGTTACACATCTGCCGGCCCCAATTCACCCCTCCACTTT. Residues: CASSYTSAGPNSPLHF.

The chain uses TRBV7-2 and TRBJ2-7; possibly TRBD1 for D (5 bases). Trimming removed 7 bases from V and 3 bases from J, with 13 bases in between. In germline, CDR1 is SGHTA, CDR2 FQGNSA. The CDR3 loop spans 13 amino acids. This CDR3 reads CASNQGSYYEQYF. In DNA form, the CDR3 reads TGTGCCAGCAACCAGGGATCTTACTACGAGCAGTACTTC.

J is TRBJ2-4 and V is TRBV7-2, with 8 bases matching TRBD2. V lost 6 bases, J lost 6 bases, and 13 bases stayed unmatched. CDR3 length equals 16 residues. Germline V gene lookup returns CDR1 SGHTA and CDR2 FQGNSA. In DNA form, the CDR3 reads TGTGCCAGCAGATCGAAAACGGGGGGGCCGGCAAACATTCAGTACTTC. Encoded protein: CASRSKTGGPANIQYF.

The chain links TRBV5-6 to TRBJ2-7; maybe TRBD2 (6 bases). The V gene lost 4 bases and the J gene lost 4 bases, with 15 bases spanning the gap. The V gene's germline CDR1 is SGHDT and CDR2 YYEEEE. There are 14 residues in the CDR3. The CDR3 DNA reads as TGTGCCAGCAGCCCGGCGGGTAGCGGATACGAGCAGTACTTC. Translation gives CASSPAGSGYEQYF. The whole variable domain, remainder taken from reference TRBV5-6 and TRBJ2-7, is DAGVTQSPTHLIKTRGQQVTLRCSPKSGHDTVSWYQQALGQGPQFIFQYYEEEERQRGNFPDRFSGHQFPNYSSELNVNALLLGDSALYLCASSPAGSGYEQYFGPGTRLTVT.